This T cell receptor beta chain originates from a study of control samples from healthy donors and cancer patients. Method: immunoSEQ multiplex PCR; TCRdb's copy keeps in-frame clones and lacks some. Counted here are nearly 200,000 clones, about 89% occurring once; the ten biggest clones make up approximately 1.8%. Germline V CDR1 and CDR2: SNHLY, FYNNEI. The CDR3 spans 13 residues. With 6 bases removed from V and 7 bases from J, the gap between germline ends came to 15 bases. Sequencing used blood. This clonotype was obtained from a man aged 25 to 40 in good health. The V and J genes are TRBV2 and TRBJ1-2; a possible D gene is TRBD1 (5 bases). CDR3 amino acids: CASSGRTTFGYTF. CDR3 DNA sequence: TGTGCCAGCAGCGGGAGGACAACTTTTGGCTACACCTTC.